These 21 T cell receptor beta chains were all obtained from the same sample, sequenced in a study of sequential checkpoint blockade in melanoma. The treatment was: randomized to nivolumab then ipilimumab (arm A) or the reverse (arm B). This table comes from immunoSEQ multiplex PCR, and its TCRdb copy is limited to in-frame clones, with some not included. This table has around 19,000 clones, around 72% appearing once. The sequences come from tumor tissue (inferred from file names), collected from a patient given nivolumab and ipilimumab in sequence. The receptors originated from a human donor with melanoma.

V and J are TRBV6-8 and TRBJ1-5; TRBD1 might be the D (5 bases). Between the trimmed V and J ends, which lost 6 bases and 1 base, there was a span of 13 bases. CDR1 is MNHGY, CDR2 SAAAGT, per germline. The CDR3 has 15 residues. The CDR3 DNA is TGTGCCAGCAGGAGGGCCGAGGGGAGCAATCAGCCCCAGCATTTT. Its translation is CASRRAEGSNQPQHF.

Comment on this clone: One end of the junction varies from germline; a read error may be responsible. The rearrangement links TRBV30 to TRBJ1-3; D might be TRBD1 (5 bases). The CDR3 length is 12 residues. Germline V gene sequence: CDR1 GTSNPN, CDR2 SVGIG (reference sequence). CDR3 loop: CAWSPTGQGTFF. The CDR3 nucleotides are TGTGCCTGGAGTCCCACGGGGCAGGGAACTTTCTTT.

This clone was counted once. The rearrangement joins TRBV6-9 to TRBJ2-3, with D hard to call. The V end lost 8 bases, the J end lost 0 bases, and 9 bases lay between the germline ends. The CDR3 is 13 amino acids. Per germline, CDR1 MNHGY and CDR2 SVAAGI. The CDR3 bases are TGTGCCAGCCGAACATTTAGCACAGATACGCAGTATTTT. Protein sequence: CASRTFSTDTQYF.

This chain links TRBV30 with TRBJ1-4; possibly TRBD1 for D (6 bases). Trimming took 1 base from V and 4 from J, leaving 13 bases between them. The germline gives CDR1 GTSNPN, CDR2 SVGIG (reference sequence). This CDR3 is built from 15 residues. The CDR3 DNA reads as TGTGCCTGGAGTGCGAACCAGGGGTTTAATGAAAAACTGTTTTTT. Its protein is CAWSANQGFNEKLFF.

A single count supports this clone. CDR3: CASSREAASRDTQYF. The CDR3 DNA reads as TGTGCCAGCAGCCGCGAGGCTGCCTCACGAGATACGCAGTATTTT. The rearrangement links TRBV7-6 to TRBJ2-3, with D unresolved. Looked up from germline, CDR1 is SGHVS and CDR2 is FNYEAQ. Trimming shortened V by 5 bases and J by 5 bases, and 17 bases separated the two germline ends. This CDR3 has 15 amino acids.

This chain's CDR3 is CASSFGQGLDTQYF. CDR3 DNA sequence: TGTGCCAGCAGTTTCGGACAGGGGCTAGATACGCAGTATTTT. The rearrangement uses TRBV9 and TRBJ2-3; TRBD1 matches at 9 bases. Germline trimming cut 5 bases from V and 5 bases from J; bases unmatched to any gene: 6. Germline V CDR1 and CDR2: SGDLS, YYNGEE. This CDR3 has 14 amino acids. Based on the CDR3 plus reference TRBV9 and TRBJ2-3, the full variable domain is DSGVTQTPKHLITATGQRVTLRCSPRSGDLSVYWYQQSLDQGLQFLIQYYNGEERAKGNILERFSAQQFPDLHSELNLSSLELGDSALYFCASSFGQGLDTQYFGPGTRLTVL.

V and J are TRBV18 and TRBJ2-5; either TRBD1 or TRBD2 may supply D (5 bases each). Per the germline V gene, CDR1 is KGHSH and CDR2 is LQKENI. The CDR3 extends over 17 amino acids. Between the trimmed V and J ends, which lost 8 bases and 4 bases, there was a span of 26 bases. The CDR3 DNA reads TGTGCCAGCACACAAAGGCATACAGGAGGAGTAGGAGAGACCCAGTACTTC. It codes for CASTQRHTGGVGETQYF. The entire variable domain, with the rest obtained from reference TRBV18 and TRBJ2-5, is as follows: NAGVMQNPRHLVRRRGQEARLRCSPMKGHSHVYWYRQLPEEGLKFMVYLQKENIIDESGMPKERFSAEFPKEGPSILRIQQVVRGDSAAYFCASTQRHTGGVGETQYFGPGTRLLVL.

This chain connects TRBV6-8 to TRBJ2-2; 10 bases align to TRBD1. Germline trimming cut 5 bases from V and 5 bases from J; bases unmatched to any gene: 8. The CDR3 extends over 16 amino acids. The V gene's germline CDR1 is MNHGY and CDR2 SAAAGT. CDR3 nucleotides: TGTGCCAGCAGTACCCGGGACAGGGGATCAACCGGGGAGCTGTTTTTT. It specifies CASSTRDRGSTGELFF.

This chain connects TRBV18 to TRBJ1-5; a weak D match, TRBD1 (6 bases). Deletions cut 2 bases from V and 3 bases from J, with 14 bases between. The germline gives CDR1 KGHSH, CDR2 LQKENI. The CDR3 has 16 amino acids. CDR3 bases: TGTGCCAGCTCACCAGGACAGCTGAATAACAATCAGCCCCAGCATTTT. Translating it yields CASSPGQLNNNQPQHF. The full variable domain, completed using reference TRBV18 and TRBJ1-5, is NAGVMQNPRHLVRRRGQEARLRCSPMKGHSHVYWYRQLPEEGLKFMVYLQKENIIDESGMPKERFSAEFPKEGPSILRIQQVVRGDSAAYFCASSPGQLNNNQPQHFGDGTRLSIL.

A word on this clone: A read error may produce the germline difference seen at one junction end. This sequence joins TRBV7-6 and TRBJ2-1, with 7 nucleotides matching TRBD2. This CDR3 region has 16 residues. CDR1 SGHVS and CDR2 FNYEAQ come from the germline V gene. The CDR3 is CASSLAAEDAYNEQFF. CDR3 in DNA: TGTGCCAGCAGCCTAGCGGCGGAAGACGCCTACAATGAGCAGTTCTTC.

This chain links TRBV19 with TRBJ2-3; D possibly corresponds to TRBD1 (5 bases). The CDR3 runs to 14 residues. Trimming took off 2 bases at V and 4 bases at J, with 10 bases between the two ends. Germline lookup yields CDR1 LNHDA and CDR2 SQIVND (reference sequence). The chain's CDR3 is CASSITPGSDTQYF. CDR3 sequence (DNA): TGTGCCAGTAGTATAACCCCAGGGTCAGATACGCAGTATTTT.

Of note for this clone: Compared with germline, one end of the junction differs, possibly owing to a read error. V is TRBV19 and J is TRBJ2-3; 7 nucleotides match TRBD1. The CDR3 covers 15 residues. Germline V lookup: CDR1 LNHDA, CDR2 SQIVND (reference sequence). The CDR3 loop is CASSLDRVDGDTQYF. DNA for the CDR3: TGTGCCAGTAGTTTAGACAGGGTCGACGGAGATACGCAGTATTTT.

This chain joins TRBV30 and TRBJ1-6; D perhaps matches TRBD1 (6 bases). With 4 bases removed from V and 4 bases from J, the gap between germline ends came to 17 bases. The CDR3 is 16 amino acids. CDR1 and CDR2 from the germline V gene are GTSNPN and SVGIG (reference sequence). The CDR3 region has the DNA TGTGCCTGGAACTTGATCAGGGGAGCGTATAATTCACCCCTCCACTTT. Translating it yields CAWNLIRGAYNSPLHF.

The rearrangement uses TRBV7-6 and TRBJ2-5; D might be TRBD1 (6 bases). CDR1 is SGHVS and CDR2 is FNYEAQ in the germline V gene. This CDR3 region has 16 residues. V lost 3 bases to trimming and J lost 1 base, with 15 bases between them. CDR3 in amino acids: CASSLTGTIIQETQYF. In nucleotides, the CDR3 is TGTGCCAGCAGCTTGACCGGGACAATAATCCAAGAGACCCAGTACTTC.

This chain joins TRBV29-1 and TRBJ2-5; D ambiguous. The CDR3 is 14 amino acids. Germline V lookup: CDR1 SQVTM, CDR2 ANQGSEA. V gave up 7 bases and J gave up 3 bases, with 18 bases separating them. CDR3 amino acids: CSATNTDFEETQYF. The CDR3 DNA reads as TGCAGCGCCACAAATACAGATTTTGAAGAGACCCAGTACTTC.

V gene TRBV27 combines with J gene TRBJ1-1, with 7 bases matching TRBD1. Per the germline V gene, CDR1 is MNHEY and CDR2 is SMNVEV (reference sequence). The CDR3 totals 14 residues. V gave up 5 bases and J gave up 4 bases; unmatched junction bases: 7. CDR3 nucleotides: TGTGCCAGCAGTACGCCAGGGGGTCGCACTGAAGCTTTCTTT. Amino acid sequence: CASSTPGGRTEAFF.

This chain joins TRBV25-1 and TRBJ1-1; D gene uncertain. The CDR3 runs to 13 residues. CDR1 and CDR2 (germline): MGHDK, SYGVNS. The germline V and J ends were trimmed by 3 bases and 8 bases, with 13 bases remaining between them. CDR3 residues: CASSDRNRAEAFF. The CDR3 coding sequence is TGTGCCAGCAGTGATAGGAACCGAGCCGAAGCTTTCTTT. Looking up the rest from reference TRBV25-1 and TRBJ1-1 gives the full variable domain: EADIYQTPRYLVIGTGKKITLECSQTMGHDKMYWYQQDPGMELHLIHYSYGVNSTEKGDLSSESTVSRIRTEHFPLTLESARPSHTSQYLCASSDRNRAEAFFGQGTRLTVV.

The CDR3 DNA sequence: TGTGCCAGCAGCCTTCCGAGAGAAACAGGGGGCGTCGTGGGCTACACCTTC. This encodes CASSLPRETGGVVGYTF. V usage is TRBV22-1 and J usage is TRBJ1-2; the table calls TRBD1, which could not be checked here. TRBV22-1 is recorded as a pseudogene. The CDR3 loop spans 17 amino acids.

CDR3 coding DNA: TGTGCCAGCAGCGTGAGTGGGGTTTATGGCTACACCTTC. Residues: CASSVSGVYGYTF. The J gene is TRBJ1-2, the V gene TRBV28; D unresolved. The CDR3 runs to 13 residues. In germline, CDR1 is MDHEN, CDR2 SYDVKM. Trimming took 6 bases from V and 5 from J, leaving 13 bases between them.

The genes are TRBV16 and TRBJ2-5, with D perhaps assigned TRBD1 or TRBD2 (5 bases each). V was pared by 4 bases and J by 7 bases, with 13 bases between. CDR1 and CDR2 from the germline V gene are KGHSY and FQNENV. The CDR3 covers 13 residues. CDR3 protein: CASSPRGGGTQYF. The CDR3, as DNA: TGTGCCAGCAGCCCGAGGGGCGGAGGGACCCAGTACTTC.

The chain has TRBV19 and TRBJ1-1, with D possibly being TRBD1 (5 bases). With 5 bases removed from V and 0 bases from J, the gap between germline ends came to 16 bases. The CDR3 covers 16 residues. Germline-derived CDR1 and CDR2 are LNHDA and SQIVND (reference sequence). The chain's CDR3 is CASSPLKGPLNTEAFF. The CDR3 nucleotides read TGTGCCAGTAGTCCGTTGAAGGGACCTTTGAACACTGAAGCTTTCTTT.